This passage covers 27 T cell receptor beta chains from one sample sequenced in a study of cytomegalovirus exposure and HLA in healthy donors. PCR used 60 Vbeta primers and 13 Jbeta primers. TCRdb's copy holds only in-frame clones and misses some; the assay was immunoSEQ multiplex PCR. Among roughly 86,000 clones, about 66% were seen once, and the ten largest hold around a fifth. The sequenced material came from PBMCs. The receptors were sampled from a woman aged 45 to 65 in good health and CMV-seropositive.

The J gene is TRBJ1-2, the V gene TRBV6-5, with 7 bases lining up with TRBD1. Losses at the gene ends were 2 bases for V and 6 bases for J; bases not matched to a gene: 3. Germline CDR1 reads MNHEY; CDR2 reads SVGAGI. This CDR3 contains 13 residues. DNA for the CDR3: TGTGCCAGCAGTTACCAGGGGGGCGATGGCTACACCTTC. Translating it yields CASSYQGGDGYTF.

A single count supports this clone. This chain uses TRBV7-6 with TRBJ2-2; possible D gene TRBD1, 6 bases. Germline V gene lookup returns CDR1 SGHVS and CDR2 FNYEAQ. This CDR3 contains 14 residues. Trimming removed 5 bases at V and 4 bases at J, with 11 bases between. CDR3 sequence: CASSTGQPTGELFF. The CDR3 bases are TGTGCCAGCAGCACTGGACAGCCCACCGGGGAGCTGTTTTTT.

The V and J genes are TRBV28 and TRBJ1-1; D is undetermined. The CDR3 length is 13 residues. Germline-derived CDR1 and CDR2 are MDHEN and SYDVKM. Trimming cost V 8 bases and J 0 bases, with 10 bases left between them. The CDR3 bases are TGTGCCAGCGGCTCGATGGTGAACACTGAAGCTTTCTTT. Translation gives CASGSMVNTEAFF.

The rearrangement uses TRBV7-9 and TRBJ1-2; TRBD1 aligns across 10 bases. This CDR3 is 15 amino acids long. Germline V gene data show CDR1 as SEHNR and CDR2 as FQNEAQ (reference sequence). Trimming removed 6 bases from V and 3 bases from J; junction bases left unmatched: 7. In DNA, the CDR3 is TGTGCCAGCAGACAGACAGGGGGCGACCACTATGGCTACACCTTC. Its translation: CASRQTGGDHYGYTF.

This chain uses TRBV25-1 with TRBJ2-5; 11 bases map to TRBD1. J gave up 4 bases and V 3 bases, and 10 bases lay outside the gene matches. This CDR3 is 17 amino acids long. The germline V gene encodes CDR1 MGHDK and CDR2 SYGVNS. The DNA for the CDR3 is TGTGCCAGCAGTGATCTTGTGCGGACAGGGGGCCTAGAGACCCAGTACTTC. Amino acid sequence: CASSDLVRTGGLETQYF.

This clone was seen more than once but under ten times. The V gene is TRBV30, the J gene TRBJ2-3, with D maybe TRBD1 (6 bases). Deletions cut 3 bases from V and 3 bases from J, with 25 bases between. The CDR3 runs to 18 residues. Germline CDR1 GTSNPN, CDR2 SVGIG (reference sequence). The CDR3, as DNA: TGTGCCTGGAGATATAGTCCATTTTCAGGGGAGTCGACAGATACGCAGTATTTT. Protein product: CAWRYSPFSGESTDTQYF.

This clone was observed a few times. The chain recombines TRBV2 with TRBJ1-1; D uncertain. This CDR3 contains 12 residues. CDR1 and CDR2 from the germline V gene are SNHLY and FYNNEI. V was shortened by 6 bases and J by 4 bases, with 9 bases between the two germline ends. The CDR3 sequence is CASRTVSTEAFF. The CDR3 nucleotides are TGTGCCAGCAGAACAGTTTCCACTGAAGCTTTCTTT.

CDR3 nucleotides: TGTGCCAGCAGTTTTACAGGGAATTCACCCCTCCACTTT. This gives the protein CASSFTGNSPLHF. V gene TRBV28 combines with J gene TRBJ1-6; D might be TRBD1 (6 bases). V was clipped by 3 bases and J by 7 bases, with 7 bases between them. This CDR3 has 13 amino acids. The germline V gene encodes CDR1 MDHEN and CDR2 SYDVKM.

This clone was detected a few times. The rearrangement joins TRBV6-4 to TRBJ1-6, with a weak D call TRBD1 (6 bases). Germline V gene sequence: CDR1 MRHNA, CDR2 SNTAGT. Trimming removed 2 bases from V and 7 bases from J, with 9 bases in between. The CDR3 totals 14 residues. CDR3 amino acids: CASSDRDKNSPLHF. For the CDR3, the DNA is TGTGCCAGCAGTGACAGGGACAAGAATTCACCCCTCCACTTT.

The gene calls are TRBV19 and TRBJ2-7, with TRBD2 matching over 7 bases. Germline V gene lookup returns CDR1 LNHDA and CDR2 SQIVND (reference sequence). The junction had 11 bases not matched to a gene; V was cut back by 5 bases and J by 4 bases. The CDR3 is 15 residues long. CDR3 bases: TGTGCCAGTAGTTTTTACGGGGGGAAATCTTACGAGCAGTACTTC. Encoded protein: CASSFYGGKSYEQYF.

This clone has just a few counts. The chain has TRBV10-3 and TRBJ1-2; TRBD1 aligns across 9 bases. V lost 6 bases and J lost 3; bases outside the gene matches: 5. This CDR3 has 14 residues. Germline V gene data show CDR1 as ENHRY and CDR2 as SYGVKD. CDR3 protein: CAIREGQGDYGYTF. The DNA of the CDR3 is TGTGCCATCAGAGAGGGACAGGGAGACTATGGCTACACCTTC.

This clone was found a few times. The rearrangement joins TRBV19 to TRBJ2-3; a possible D gene is TRBD1 (5 bases). This CDR3 contains 15 residues. Trimming stripped 6 bases from V and 2 bases from J, with 15 bases between. Germline CDR1 LNHDA, CDR2 SQIVND (reference sequence). The CDR3 region has the DNA TGTGCCAGTAGCTCAGGGTCCCCGTTCACAGATACGCAGTATTTT. This gives the protein CASSSGSPFTDTQYF.

The chain combines TRBV6-1 with TRBJ2-7, with D possibly TRBD2 on 5 matching bases. Germline-derived CDR1 and CDR2 are MNHNS and SASEGT. The CDR3 length is 13 residues. V lost 2 bases and J lost 7, with 12 bases in between. This CDR3 is CASSELLAVEQYF. DNA of the CDR3: TGTGCCAGCAGTGAACTGCTAGCTGTTGAGCAGTACTTC.

The chain joins TRBV2 to TRBJ2-5; D might be TRBD2 (5 bases). V gave up 3 bases and J gave up 7 bases, with 9 bases separating them. The germline V gene has CDR1 SNHLY and CDR2 FYNNEI. This CDR3 contains 12 residues. CDR3 DNA sequence: TGTGCCAGCAGTGAGACTGAGGGGACCCAGTACTTC. Amino acids: CASSETEGTQYF.

This chain connects TRBV7-9 to TRBJ2-5, with 10 nucleotides matching TRBD2. CDR1 SEHNR and CDR2 FQNEAQ come from the germline V gene (reference sequence). Trimming removed 1 base from V and 4 bases from J; junction bases left unmatched: 3. CDR3 length: 15 residues. CDR3 DNA: TGTGCCAGCAGCTTAGTTTCTAGCGGGGGAGAGACCCAGTACTTC. As protein: CASSLVSSGGETQYF.

Here the CDR3 reads CASSISGRVQETQYF. CDR3 DNA sequence: TGTGCCAGCAGCATAAGTGGCAGGGTCCAAGAGACCCAGTACTTC. V gene TRBV7-8 combines with J gene TRBJ2-5, with D possibly matching TRBD1 (5 bases). Trimming took off 5 bases at V and 1 base at J, with 14 bases between the two ends. Germline V CDR1 and CDR2: SGHVS, FQNEAQ. The CDR3 has 15 amino acids. Combining the CDR3 with reference TRBV7-8 and TRBJ2-5 gives the whole variable domain GAGVSQSPRYKVAKRGQDVALRCDPISGHVSLFWYQQALGQGPEFLTYFQNEAQLDKSGLPSDRFFAERPEGSVSTLKIQRTQQEDSAVYLCASSISGRVQETQYFGPGTRLLVL.

This clone has just one count. V gene TRBV5-4 combines with J gene TRBJ2-2; 10 bases fit TRBD1. Germline trimming cut 3 bases from V and 6 bases from J; bases unmatched to any gene: 5. This CDR3 spans 15 amino acids. Germline V lookup: CDR1 SGHNT, CDR2 YYREEE (reference sequence). CDR3 DNA: TGTGCCAGCAGCTGGGGGACAGGGGCACCCGGGGAGCTGTTTTTT. The encoded protein is CASSWGTGAPGELFF.

Only one count was recorded for this clone. The chain links TRBV18 to TRBJ2-3; TRBD2 agrees at 7 bases. This CDR3 is built from 16 residues. Trimming took 1 base from V and 2 from J; bases not matched to a gene: 6. Germline V gene sequence: CDR1 KGHSH, CDR2 LQKENI. The CDR3 here is CASSPLSGDYTDTQYF. In DNA form, the CDR3 reads TGTGCCAGCTCACCACTCAGCGGGGACTACACAGATACGCAGTATTTT.

This chain joins TRBV6-5 and TRBJ1-1, with 10 bases fitting TRBD1. V was clipped by 4 bases and J by 4 bases; unmatched bases: 3. The germline V gene has CDR1 MNHEY and CDR2 SVGAGI. This CDR3 has 14 amino acids. CDR3 bases: TGTGCCAGCAGTTGGACAGGGGGGGGCACTGAAGCTTTCTTT. The encoded protein is CASSWTGGGTEAFF.

This chain links TRBV6-5 with TRBJ2-2; 10 bases align to TRBD1. Germline V CDR1 and CDR2: MNHEY, SVGAGI. The ends lost 2 bases at V and 5 bases at J; junction bases unmatched: 5. The CDR3 is 16 residues long. The CDR3 DNA follows: TGTGCCAGCAGTTACCCGACAGGGGGCCGGACCGGGGAGCTGTTTTTT. Translated: CASSYPTGGRTGELFF.

This chain connects TRBV5-1 to TRBJ2-6, with no clear D. Trimming took 7 bases from V and 0 from J, leaving 14 bases between them. The CDR3 runs 16 residues. From germline, CDR1 is SGHRS and CDR2 YFSETQ. DNA for the CDR3: TGCGCCAGCTTTGACTCCCGACTCTCTGGGGCCAACGTCCTGACTTTC. Protein: CASFDSRLSGANVLTF.

This clone is a singleton in its sample. The chain combines TRBV19 with TRBJ1-5, with D possibly matching TRBD1 (5 bases). Germline values: CDR1 LNHDA, CDR2 SQIVND (reference sequence). The CDR3 is 12 residues long. Trimming cost V 8 bases and J 6 bases, with 11 bases left between them. The CDR3 loop is CASWQGGQPQHF. The DNA for the CDR3 is TGTGCCAGTTGGCAGGGAGGTCAGCCCCAGCATTTT.

The V gene is TRBV5-5, the J gene TRBJ1-5; no clear D gene. Trimming removed 0 bases at V and 4 bases at J, with 8 bases between. The germline V gene has CDR1 SGHKS and CDR2 YYEKEE (reference sequence). This CDR3 spans 14 amino acids. This CDR3 reads CASSLDQVNQPQHF. The CDR3 coding sequence is TGTGCCAGCAGCTTGGACCAGGTGAATCAGCCCCAGCATTTT.

The CDR3 region is CASSPGTSGGDTQYF. CDR3 DNA sequence: TGTGCCAGCAGCCCTGGGACTAGCGGGGGTGATACGCAGTATTTT. This chain connects TRBV7-2 to TRBJ2-3; 14 bases are a match to TRBD2. V lost 5 bases and J lost 6; bases outside the gene matches: 4. The germline V gene encodes CDR1 SGHTA and CDR2 FQGNSA. The CDR3 consists of 15 residues.

The J gene is TRBJ1-6, the V gene TRBV27; TRBD1 might be the D (5 bases). Germline V gene lookup returns CDR1 MNHEY and CDR2 SMNVEV (reference sequence). This CDR3 is built from 18 residues. V lost 6 bases and J lost 0, with 18 bases in between. The CDR3 sequence: CASSLKGAPSSYNSPLHF. The CDR3 DNA is TGTGCCAGCAGCTTAAAAGGGGCGCCGAGCTCCTATAATTCACCCCTCCACTTT.

This clone was found a few times. The rearrangement joins TRBV27 to TRBJ1-1; 7 bases are shared with TRBD1. This CDR3 has 12 amino acids. V lost 5 bases, J lost 3 bases, and 0 bases stayed unmatched. Germline V gene data show CDR1 as MNHEY and CDR2 as SMNVEV (reference sequence). Written as DNA, the CDR3 is TGTGCCAGCAGTAGGGGGCACACTGAAGCTTTCTTT. It encodes CASSRGHTEAFF.

The chain uses TRBV6-5 and TRBJ2-3; TRBD2 might be the D (5 bases). Germline V lookup: CDR1 MNHEY, CDR2 SVGAGI. V was clipped by 6 bases and J by 0 bases, with 13 bases between them. This CDR3 has 15 residues. The CDR3 here is CASRPGGLSTDTQYF. CDR3 coding DNA: TGTGCCAGCAGGCCTGGAGGACTGAGCACAGATACGCAGTATTTT.